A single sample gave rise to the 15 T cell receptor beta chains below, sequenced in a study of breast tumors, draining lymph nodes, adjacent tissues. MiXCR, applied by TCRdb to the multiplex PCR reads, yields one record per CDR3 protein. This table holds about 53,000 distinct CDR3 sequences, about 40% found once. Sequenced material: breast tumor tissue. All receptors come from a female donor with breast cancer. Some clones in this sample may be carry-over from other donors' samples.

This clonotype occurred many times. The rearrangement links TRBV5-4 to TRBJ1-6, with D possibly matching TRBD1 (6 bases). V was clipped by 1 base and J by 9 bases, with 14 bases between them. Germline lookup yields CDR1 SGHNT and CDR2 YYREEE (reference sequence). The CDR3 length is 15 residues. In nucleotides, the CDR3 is TGTGCCAGCAGCTTGTCCGGGGGCTTCGCTTCACCCCTCCACTTT. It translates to CASSLSGGFASPLHF.

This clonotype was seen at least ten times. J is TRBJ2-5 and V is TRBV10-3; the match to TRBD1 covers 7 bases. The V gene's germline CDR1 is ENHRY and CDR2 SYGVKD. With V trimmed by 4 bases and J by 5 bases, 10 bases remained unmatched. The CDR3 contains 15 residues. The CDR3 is CAISGTDREGETQYF. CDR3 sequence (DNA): TGTGCCATCAGTGGCACCGACAGGGAAGGTGAGACCCAGTACTTC.

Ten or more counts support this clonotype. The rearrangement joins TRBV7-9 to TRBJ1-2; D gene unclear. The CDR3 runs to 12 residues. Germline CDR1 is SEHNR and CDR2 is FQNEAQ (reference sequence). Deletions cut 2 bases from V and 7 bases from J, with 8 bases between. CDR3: CASSLSPGGYTF. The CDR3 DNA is TGTGCCAGCAGCTTAAGTCCTGGTGGCTACACCTTC.

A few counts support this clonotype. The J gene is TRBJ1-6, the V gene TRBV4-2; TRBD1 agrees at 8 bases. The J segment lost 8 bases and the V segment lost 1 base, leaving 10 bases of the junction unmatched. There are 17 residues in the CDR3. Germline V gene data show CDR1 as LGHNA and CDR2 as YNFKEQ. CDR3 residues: CASSQAGGTGSDSPLHF. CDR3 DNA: TGTGCCAGCAGCCAAGCAGGAGGGACAGGTTCGGATTCACCCCTCCACTTT.

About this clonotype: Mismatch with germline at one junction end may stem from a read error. This chain's CDR3 is CGARDRASSATRSYEQYF. The CDR3 DNA sequence: TGCGGTGCTAGAGATCGAGCGTCTAGCGCGACGAGGTCCTACGAGCAGTACTTC. The genes are TRBV20-1 and TRBJ2-7; a possible D gene is TRBD2 (6 bases). CDR1 DFQATT and CDR2 SNEGSKA come from the germline V gene (reference sequence). CDR3 length: 18 amino acids.

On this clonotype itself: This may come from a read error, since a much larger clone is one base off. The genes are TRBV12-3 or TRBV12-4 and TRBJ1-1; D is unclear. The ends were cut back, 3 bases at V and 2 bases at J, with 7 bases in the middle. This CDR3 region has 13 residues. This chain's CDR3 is CASSFTANTEAFF. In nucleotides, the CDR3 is TGTGCCAGCAGTTTTACAGCAAACACTGAAGCTTTCTTT.

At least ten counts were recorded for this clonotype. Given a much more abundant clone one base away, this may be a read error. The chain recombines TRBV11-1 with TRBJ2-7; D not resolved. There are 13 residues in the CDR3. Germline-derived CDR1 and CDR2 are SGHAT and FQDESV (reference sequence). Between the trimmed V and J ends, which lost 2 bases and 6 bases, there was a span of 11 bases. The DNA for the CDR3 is TGTGCCAGCAGCTTAAATCGCCCCTCCGAGCAGTACTTC. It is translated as CASSLNRPSEQYF. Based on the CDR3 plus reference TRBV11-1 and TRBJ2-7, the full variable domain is EAEVAQSPRYKITEKSQAVAFWCDPISGHATLYWYRQILGQGPELLVQFQDESVVDDSQLPKDRFSAERLKGVDSTLKIQPAELGDSAMYLCASSLNRPSEQYFGPGTRLTVT.

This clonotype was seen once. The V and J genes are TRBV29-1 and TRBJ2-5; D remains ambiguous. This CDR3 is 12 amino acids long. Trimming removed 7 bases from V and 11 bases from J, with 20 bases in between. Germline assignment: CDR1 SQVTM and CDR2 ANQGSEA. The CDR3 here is CSAALTYNEQYF. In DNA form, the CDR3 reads TGCAGCGCTGCTCTTACCTACAATGAGCAGTACTTC.

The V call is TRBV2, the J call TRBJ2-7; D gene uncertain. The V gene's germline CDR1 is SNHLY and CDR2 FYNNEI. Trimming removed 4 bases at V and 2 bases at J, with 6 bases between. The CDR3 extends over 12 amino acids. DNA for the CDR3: TGTGCCAGCAGTGTATTAGCCTACGAGCAGTACTTC. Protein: CASSVLAYEQYF.

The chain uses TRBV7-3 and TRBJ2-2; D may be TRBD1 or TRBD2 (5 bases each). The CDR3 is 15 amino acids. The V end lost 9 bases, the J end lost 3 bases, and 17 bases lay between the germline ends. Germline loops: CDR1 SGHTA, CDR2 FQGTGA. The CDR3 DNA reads TGTGCCAGTAGCAACGGACGGGGCTACACCGGGGAGCTGTTTTTT. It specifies CASSNGRGYTGELFF.

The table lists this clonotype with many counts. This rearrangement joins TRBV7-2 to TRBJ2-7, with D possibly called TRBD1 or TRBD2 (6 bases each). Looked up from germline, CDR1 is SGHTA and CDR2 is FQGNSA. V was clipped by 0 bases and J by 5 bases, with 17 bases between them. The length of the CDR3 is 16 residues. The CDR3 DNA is TGTGCCAGCAGCTTAGCGCTCGGGGGCGGCCGGAACGAGCAGTACTTC. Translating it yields CASSLALGGGRNEQYF.

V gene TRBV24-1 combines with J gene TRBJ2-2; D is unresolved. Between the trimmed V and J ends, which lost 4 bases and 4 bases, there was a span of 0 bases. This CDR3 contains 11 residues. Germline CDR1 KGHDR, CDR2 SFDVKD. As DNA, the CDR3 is TGTGCCACCAGTGACACCGGGGAGCTGTTTTTT. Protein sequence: CATSDTGELFF.

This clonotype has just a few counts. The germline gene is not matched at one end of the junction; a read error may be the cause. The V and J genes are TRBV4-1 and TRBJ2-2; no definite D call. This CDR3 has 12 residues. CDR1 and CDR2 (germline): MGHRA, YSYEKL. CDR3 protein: CASSLDTGELFF. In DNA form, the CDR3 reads TGTGCCAGCAGCCTCGATACAGGGGAGCTGTTTTTT.

CDR3 bases: TGCAGTGCTGGACTAGCGGGAGCTTGTACCGGGGAGCTGTTTTTT. Residues: CSAGLAGACTGELFF. The chain recombines TRBV20-1 with TRBJ2-2; TRBD2 aligns across 13 bases. The germline V gene encodes CDR1 DFQATT and CDR2 SNEGSKA (reference sequence). The CDR3 runs to 15 residues. The junction had 5 bases not matched to a gene; V was cut back by 5 bases and J by 5 bases.

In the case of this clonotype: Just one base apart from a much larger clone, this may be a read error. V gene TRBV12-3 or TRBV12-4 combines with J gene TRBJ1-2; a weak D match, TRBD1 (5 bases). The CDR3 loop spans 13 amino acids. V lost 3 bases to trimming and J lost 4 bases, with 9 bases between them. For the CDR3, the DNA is TGTGCCAGCAGTTTCCAGGGCCCCTATGGCTACACCTTC. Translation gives CASSFQGPYGYTF.